This T cell receptor beta chain was observed in a study of shared clonotypes between healthy human individuals. In its sample, this clone was seen many times. The antigen is unknown. Every contributor of samples was a Caucasian grown-up residing in Nashville, Tennessee. General study results and limits: What limited the represented genetic and exposure-history diversity was the small number of donors.

The deep-level immunoSEQ assay was used. Researchers divided each subset's genomic DNA evenly across several immunoSEQ plates. Profiled with immunoSEQ multiplex PCR; TCRdb holds only in-frame clones, not every one. The top ten hold around 12% of the sample, which has about half a million clones, 70% to 85% seen once. Germline loops: CDR1 SGHTA, CDR2 FQGNSA. V was pared by 6 bases and J by 3 bases, with 11 bases between. The CDR3 loop spans 13 amino acids. The chain employs TRBV7-2 and TRBJ1-2; D might be TRBD1 (6 bases). The TCR originated in a woman aged 40 to 55 in good health. Some clones in this sample may be carry-over from other donors' samples. Sequenced: PBMCs. The CDR3 nucleotides read TGTGCCAGCAGGCCCACAGGGTACTATGGCTACACCTTC. This sequence encodes CASRPTGYYGYTF.